A single sample is the source of the 30 T cell receptor beta chains below, sequenced in a study of shared clonotypes between healthy human individuals. Libraries were prepared by immunoSEQ multiplex PCR; TCRdb keeps only in-frame clonotypes and omits some of them. The sample shows roughly 490,000 clones, 70% to 80% of them seen only once. The sample was PBMCs. Receptors originate from a woman aged 40 to 50 in good health. Some clones in this sample may be carry-over from other donors' samples.

In the case of this clone: One end of the junction is discordant with germline, which a read error may explain. The chain links TRBV30 to TRBJ2-7; tentative D call: TRBD2 (6 bases). Germline V gene data show CDR1 as GTSNPN and CDR2 as SVGIG (reference sequence). This CDR3 contains 13 residues. CDR3: CAWTGPGGLSGNF. The CDR3 nucleotides are TGTGCCTGGACAGGACCCGGGGGACTCTCAGGGAACTTC. The variable domain in full, with the rest retrieved from reference TRBV30 and TRBJ2-7, is SQTIHQWPATLVQPVGSPLSLECTVEGTSNPNLYWYRQAAGRGLQLLFYSVGIGQISSEVPQNLSASRPQDRQFILSSKKLLLSDSGFYLCAWTGPGGLSGNFGPGTRLTVT.

This clone was detected many times. This rearrangement joins TRBV15 to TRBJ2-7; D is possibly TRBD1 (6 bases). The CDR3 sequence is 15 residues long. The ends were cut back, 5 bases at V and 7 bases at J, with 21 bases in the middle. Germline-derived CDR1 and CDR2 are LNHNV and YYDKDF (reference sequence). The CDR3 is CATSRTRGLPQEQYF. As DNA, the CDR3 is TGTGCCACCAGCCGAACCAGGGGCCTCCCCCAAGAGCAGTACTTC.

This chain joins TRBV18 and TRBJ2-7; TRBD2 aligns across 7 bases. V was pared by 5 bases and J by 3 bases, with 7 bases of the junction left unmatched. CDR1 and CDR2 (germline): KGHSH, LQKENI. This CDR3 has 14 amino acids. CDR3 loop: CASSSSGGNYEQYF. In DNA, the CDR3 is TGTGCCAGCTCATCATCGGGGGGAAACTACGAGCAGTACTTC.

The gene calls are TRBV5-1 and TRBJ2-6; D possibly matches TRBD1 or TRBD2 (5 bases each). Trimming pared 0 bases from V and 4 bases from J, leaving 14 bases between. CDR3 length: 17 residues. Germline CDR1 SGHRS, CDR2 YFSETQ. CDR3 coding DNA: TGCGCCAGCAGCTTGGAAGGGACCCCTGGAGGGGCCAACGTCCTGACTTTC. This gives the protein CASSLEGTPGGANVLTF.

This chain's CDR3 is CASSTQLDRSYEQYF. The CDR3 nucleotides read TGTGCCAGCAGCACTCAACTGGACAGGAGCTACGAGCAGTACTTC. This chain connects TRBV6-5 to TRBJ2-7; 7 bases map to TRBD1. Per germline, CDR1 MNHEY and CDR2 SVGAGI. With 6 bases clipped from V and 3 bases from J, the junction kept 11 bases outside the gene matches. The CDR3 extends over 15 amino acids.

The rearrangement uses TRBV4-3 and TRBJ2-2; D gene uncertain. Germline V lookup: CDR1 LGHNA, CDR2 YSLEER. The CDR3 loop spans 16 amino acids. The V end lost 1 base, the J end lost 1 base, and 10 bases lay between the germline ends. CDR3 in DNA: TGCGCCAGCAGCCAAGGGGCACAGCAGAACACCGGGGAGCTGTTTTTT. Translation: CASSQGAQQNTGELFF.

The chain combines TRBV15 with TRBJ2-7; TRBD2 might be the D (6 bases). The germline V gene encodes CDR1 LNHNV and CDR2 YYDKDF (reference sequence). V gave up 4 bases and J gave up 4 bases, with 8 bases separating them. The CDR3 has 12 amino acids. The CDR3 DNA reads TGTGCCACCAGCACCGCGGGATACGAGCAGTACTTC. Its protein product is CATSTAGYEQYF.

This rearrangement joins TRBV5-4 to TRBJ2-5; D gene uncertain. The CDR3 is 14 residues long. V was cut by 0 bases and J by 3 bases, with 9 bases left in between. Looked up from germline, CDR1 is SGHNT and CDR2 is YYREEE (reference sequence). CDR3 region: CASSLAGLKETQYF. CDR3 nucleotides: TGTGCCAGCAGCTTGGCGGGCTTGAAAGAGACCCAGTACTTC.

The rearrangement uses TRBV6-1 and TRBJ1-1; unclear D gene. Germline CDR1 and CDR2: MNHNS and SASEGT. The CDR3 totals 13 residues. The V end lost 4 bases, the J end lost 3 bases, and 9 bases lay between the germline ends. CDR3 DNA: TGTGCCAGCAGTGCGGAAGATGACACTGAAGCTTTCTTT. This codes for CASSAEDDTEAFF.

V is TRBV6-1 and J is TRBJ1-1, with D unresolved. Trimming cost V 4 bases and J 8 bases, with 8 bases left between them. The CDR3 consists of 11 residues. The germline gives CDR1 MNHNS, CDR2 SASEGT. The CDR3 is CASSAAYEAFF. In nucleotides, the CDR3 is TGTGCCAGCAGTGCAGCGTACGAAGCTTTCTTT.

This chain uses TRBV9 with TRBJ2-1, with D unclear. The V end lost 4 bases, the J end lost 2 bases, and 22 bases lay between the germline ends. CDR1 is SGDLS, CDR2 YYNGEE, per germline. The CDR3 is 18 residues long. CDR3 nucleotides: TGTGCCAGCAGCTTAGGACCTGATGCTGAGGACCCCTACAATGAGCAGTTCTTC. Residues: CASSLGPDAEDPYNEQFF.

This chain uses TRBV14 with TRBJ2-5; D is perhaps TRBD1 or TRBD2 (5 bases each). V was pared by 3 bases and J by 7 bases, with 18 bases between. Germline-derived CDR1 and CDR2 are SGHDN and FVKESK. The CDR3 length is 15 residues. CDR3 DNA: TGTGCCAGCAGCCACCCTTGGGGGACCCCAGGGACCCAGTACTTC. This translates into CASSHPWGTPGTQYF.

Remarks on this clone: A far larger clone is a single base away, which makes a read error likely. The rearrangement joins TRBV11-2 to TRBJ2-7; 9 positions agree with TRBD2. Unmatched junction bases numbered 8, after V lost 8 bases and J lost 6 bases. Germline V gene sequence: CDR1 SGHAT, CDR2 FQNNGV. This CDR3 has 13 residues. The CDR3 DNA follows: TGTGCCAGCGGCGGGGGGGCCATCAGCGAGCAGTACTTC. It yields the protein CASGGGAISEQYF.

Worth noting for this clone: A far larger clone differs by one base, so this is likely a read error. Other DNA sequences in this sample translate to the same CDR3. This chain links TRBV30 with TRBJ1-1, with a weak D call TRBD1 (6 bases). There are 12 residues in the CDR3. The germline V gene encodes CDR1 GTSNPN and CDR2 SVGIG (reference sequence). The CDR3 loop is CAWGGGRSEAFF. Here the CDR3 DNA reads TGTGCCTGGGGCGGGGGGCGGTCTGAAGCCTTCTTT. Full variable domain (rest looked up from reference TRBV30 and TRBJ1-1): SQTIHQWPATLVQPVGSPLSLECTVEGTSNPNLYWYRQAAGRGLQLLFYSVGIGQISSEVPQNLSASRPQDRQFILSSKKLLLSDSGFYLCAWGGGRSEAFFGQGTRLTVV.

V is TRBV6-1 and J is TRBJ2-5, with TRBD2 identical over 10 bases. The V gene end was trimmed by 1 base and the J gene end by 5 bases; junction bases not matched to a gene: 7. The CDR3 consists of 16 residues. Germline CDR1 and CDR2: MNHNS and SASEGT. CDR3 coding DNA: TGTGCCAGCAGTGAAGGGACTAGCGGAAGGAGGGAGACCCAGTACTTC. The encoded protein is CASSEGTSGRRETQYF.

This rearrangement joins TRBV11-2 to TRBJ2-3, with 8 bases matching TRBD2. Unmatched junction bases numbered 7, after V lost 2 bases and J lost 6 bases. CDR3 size: 15 residues. Germline loops: CDR1 SGHAT, CDR2 FQNNGV. CDR3 in DNA: TGTGCCAGCAGCTTAAGCCTAGCGGGTGGGGATACGCAGTATTTT. This encodes CASSLSLAGGDTQYF.

CDR3 DNA: TGCGCCAGCAGCTTGTTGGGCTTAGGGACTAGCGGGAGTCTCGGCGAGCAGTACTTC. Protein: CASSLLGLGTSGSLGEQYF. This chain links TRBV5-1 with TRBJ2-7; TRBD2 agrees at 14 bases. Germline-derived CDR1 and CDR2 are SGHRS and YFSETQ. The CDR3 loop spans 19 amino acids. V lost 1 base and J lost 6; bases outside the gene matches: 15.

The rearrangement uses TRBV2 and TRBJ1-4; D is possibly TRBD1 (5 bases). V lost 5 bases, J lost 8 bases, and 9 bases lay in between. From germline, CDR1 is SNHLY and CDR2 FYNNEI. The CDR3 covers 12 residues. CDR3 region: CASSWEGEKLFF. The CDR3 DNA is TGTGCCAGCAGTTGGGAGGGGGAAAAACTGTTTTTT.

The CDR3 DNA reads TGCAGTGCTATTGGACGGGCTGGCTACACCTTC. Translation gives CSAIGRAGYTF. The chain recombines TRBV20-1 with TRBJ1-2; D unclear. Germline V gene lookup returns CDR1 DFQATT and CDR2 SNEGSKA (reference sequence). The CDR3 has 11 amino acids. Trimming pared 4 bases from V and 7 bases from J, leaving 10 bases between.

The J gene is TRBJ2-4, the V gene TRBV27, with TRBD2 matching over 8 bases. The CDR3 is 14 residues long. The ends lost 5 bases at V and 4 bases at J; junction bases unmatched: 4. Germline lookup yields CDR1 MNHEY and CDR2 SMNVEV (reference sequence). The CDR3 DNA reads as TGTGCCAGCAGTCCCACTAGCGGTAAAAACATTCAGTACTTC. This translates into CASSPTSGKNIQYF.

The chain combines TRBV7-9 with TRBJ2-5, with D perhaps matching TRBD2 (6 bases). CDR3 length: 14 residues. V gave up 2 bases and J gave up 2 bases, with 9 bases separating them. Germline V lookup: CDR1 SEHNR, CDR2 FQNEAQ (reference sequence). CDR3 in DNA: TGTGCCAGCAGCTTACTGAGCGGGCAAGAGACCCAGTACTTC. Amino acids: CASSLLSGQETQYF.

Worth noting for this clone: A far larger clone is a single base away, which makes a read error likely. The identical CDR3 is also encoded by other nucleotide sequences in the sample. The chain joins TRBV6-1 to TRBJ1-2; D uncertain. CDR1 and CDR2 from the germline V gene are MNHNS and SASEGT. The CDR3 loop spans 15 amino acids. CDR3 in DNA: TGCGCCAGCAGTGAAGCATCGACCGGCGGGTATGGCTACACCTTC. This sequence encodes CASSEASTGGYGYTF.

The V gene is TRBV4-3, the J gene TRBJ2-5; the match to TRBD1 covers 9 bases. Germline-derived CDR1 and CDR2 are LGHNA and YSLEER. Losses at the gene ends were 0 bases for V and 11 bases for J; bases not matched to a gene: 10. There are 15 residues in the CDR3. This chain's CDR3 is CASSQDRDRVWEQYF. The DNA of the CDR3 is TGCGCCAGCAGCCAAGATCGGGACAGGGTATGGGAGCAGTACTTC.

With regard to this clone: A far larger clone is only one base removed, so a read error is likely. This chain connects TRBV30 to TRBJ2-5, with 11 bases fitting TRBD2. This CDR3 is 16 amino acids long. CDR1 and CDR2 (germline): GTSNPN, SVGIG (reference sequence). V lost 2 bases, J lost 11 bases, and 16 bases stayed unmatched. CDR3 DNA: TGTGCCTGGAGTCTTTTAGCGGGAGGGCCCTCCAACAAGCAGTACTTC. This codes for CAWSLLAGGPSNKQYF.

The V and J genes are TRBV6-5 and TRBJ2-1; TRBD2 matches at 7 bases. The V segment lost 2 bases and the J segment 9 bases; nucleotides outside the gene matches: 4. The CDR3 has 13 amino acids. The germline CDR1 and CDR2 sequences are MNHEY and SVGAGI. The CDR3 nucleotides are TGTGCCAGCAGTTACCGACTAGCAGGTGAGCAGTTCTTC. It encodes CASSYRLAGEQFF.

This clone appeared a few times. J is TRBJ2-5 and V is TRBV7-2; the match to TRBD2 covers 8 bases. Unmatched junction bases numbered 7, after V lost 5 bases and J lost 2 bases. The CDR3 has 15 residues. Germline CDR1 and CDR2: SGHTA and FQGNSA. In nucleotides, the CDR3 is TGTGCCAGCAGCCCTACTAGCGGCCTACAAGAGACCCAGTACTTC. This translates into CASSPTSGLQETQYF.

The CDR3 coding sequence is TGCGCCAGCAGCTACGACAGGGGGAACACTGAAGCTTTCTTT. Protein: CASSYDRGNTEAFF. The V gene is TRBV4-3, the J gene TRBJ1-1; TRBD1 matches 8 bases. This CDR3 is 14 amino acids long. J lost 1 base, V lost 5 bases, and 3 bases had no gene match. Germline V gives CDR1 LGHNA, CDR2 YSLEER.

The V gene is TRBV7-2, the J gene TRBJ2-7; no clear D. CDR3 length: 11 amino acids. Trimming stripped 5 bases from V and 3 bases from J, with 5 bases between. Germline assignment: CDR1 SGHTA and CDR2 FQGNSA. The CDR3 DNA reads TGTGCCAGCAGCGATCTCTACGAGCAGTACTTC. As protein: CASSDLYEQYF.

The chain employs TRBV19 and TRBJ2-2, with 9 bases that match TRBD2. Germline CDR1 is LNHDA and CDR2 is SQIVND (reference sequence). The CDR3 runs 17 residues. Trimming took 4 bases from V and 3 from J; bases not matched to a gene: 9. The CDR3 sequence is CASSTFSGRGDTGELFF. CDR3 coding DNA: TGTGCCAGTAGTACCTTTAGCGGGAGAGGCGACACCGGGGAGCTGTTTTTT.

A note on this clone: It may be a read error: a sequence one base away is much more abundant. At the DNA level, this CDR3 is encoded by other sequences in the same sample as well. V usage is TRBV5-1 and J usage is TRBJ2-6; 7 bases line up with TRBD1. In germline, CDR1 is SGHRS, CDR2 YFSETQ. The CDR3 has 18 residues. V shed 4 bases, J shed 7 bases, and the junction held 17 bases outside the gene matches. The CDR3 loop reads CASSRDSRGVGGANVLTF. CDR3 DNA: TGCGCCAGCAGCAGGGACAGTCGGGGCGTTGGTGGAGCCAACGTCCTGACTTTC.